Below, one TCR beta chain is given with its context. Its antigen is unidentified. This entry is derived from a study of shared clonotypes between healthy human individuals. The CDR3 spans 13 residues. V lost 1 base and J 7 bases, leaving 10 bases between the germline ends. CDR1 and CDR2 from the germline V gene are SGHNT and YENEEA. Study outcomes and limitations: Among four donors, 4.5% to 5.5% of naive CD4 clonotypes were found in common.

Profiled with immunoSEQ multiplex PCR; TCRdb holds only in-frame clones, not every one. The sample carries about 2.5 million clones, about nine tenths recorded once. This receptor was identified in a man aged 18 to 35 in good health. Some clones in this sample may be carry-over from other donors' samples. The chain carries TRBV11-3 and TRBJ1-1; a possible D gene is TRBD1 (6 bases). Material: naive CD4+ T cells from PBMCs. Stated subset: CD45RA+ positively selected. Here the CDR3 reads CASSLVATGEAFF. The CDR3 DNA reads TGTGCCAGCAGCTTAGTAGCGACAGGTGAAGCTTTCTTT. Full variable domain (outside the CDR3, taken from reference TRBV11-3 and TRBJ1-1): EAGVVQSPRYKIIEKKQPVAFWCNPISGHNTLYWYLQNLGQGPELLIRYENEEAVDDSQLPKDRFSAERLKGVDSTLKIQPAELGDSAVYLCASSLVATGEAFFGQGTRLTVV.